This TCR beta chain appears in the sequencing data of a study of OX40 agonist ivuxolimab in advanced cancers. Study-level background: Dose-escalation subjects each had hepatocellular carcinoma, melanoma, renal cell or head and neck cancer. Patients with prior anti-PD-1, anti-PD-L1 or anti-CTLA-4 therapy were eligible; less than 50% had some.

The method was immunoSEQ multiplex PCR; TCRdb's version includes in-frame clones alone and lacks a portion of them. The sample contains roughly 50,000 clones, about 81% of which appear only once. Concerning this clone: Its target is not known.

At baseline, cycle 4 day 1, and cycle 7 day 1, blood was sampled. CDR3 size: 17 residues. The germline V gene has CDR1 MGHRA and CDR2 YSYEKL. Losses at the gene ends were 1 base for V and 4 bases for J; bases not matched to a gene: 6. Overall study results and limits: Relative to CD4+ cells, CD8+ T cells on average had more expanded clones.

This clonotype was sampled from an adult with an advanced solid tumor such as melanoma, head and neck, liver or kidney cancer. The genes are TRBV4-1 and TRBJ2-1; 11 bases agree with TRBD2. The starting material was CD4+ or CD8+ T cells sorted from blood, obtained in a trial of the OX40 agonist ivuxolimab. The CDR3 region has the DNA TGCGCCAGCAGCCAAGGGGCCACTAGCGGGGGATACAATGAGCAGTTCTTC. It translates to CASSQGATSGGYNEQFF.